Detailed here is one T cell receptor beta chain. Its antigen remains unidentified. The source of the sample is a study of beta chain features in type 1 diabetes. Expressed TCRB transcripts were sequenced because the entire RNA isolate underwent reverse transcription. Data came from immunoSEQ multiplex PCR; TCRdb stores just in-frame clones and leaves some out. The table records 680,000 or so clones, 10% to 15% of them present only once. Germline loops: CDR1 LNHDA, CDR2 SQIVND (reference sequence). Unmatched junction bases numbered 5, after V lost 5 bases and J lost 1 base. The CDR3 is 15 residues long. Study-wide results and caveats: Type 1 diabetes patients showed a moderate but significant shortening of TCRB CDR3s in all four CD4+ subsets.

The chain links TRBV19 to TRBJ1-5; 7 bases line up with TRBD1. The sequencing sample was made of naive CD4+ T cells from blood. The receptor comes from a man younger than 35 with type 1 diabetes. Here the CDR3 reads CASSWDSLSNQPQHF. The CDR3 bases are TGTGCCAGTAGTTGGGACAGCCTGAGCAATCAGCCCCAGCATTTT.